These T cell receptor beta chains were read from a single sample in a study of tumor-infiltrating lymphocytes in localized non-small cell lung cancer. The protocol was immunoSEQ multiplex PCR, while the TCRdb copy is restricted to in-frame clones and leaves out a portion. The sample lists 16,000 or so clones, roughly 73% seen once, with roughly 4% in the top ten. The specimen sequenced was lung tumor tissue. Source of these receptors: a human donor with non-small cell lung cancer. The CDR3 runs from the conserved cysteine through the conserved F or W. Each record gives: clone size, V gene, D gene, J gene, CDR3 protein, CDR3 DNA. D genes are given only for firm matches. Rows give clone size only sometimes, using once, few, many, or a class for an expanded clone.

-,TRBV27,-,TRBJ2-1,CASSLQGSNEQFF,TGTGCCAGCAGTTTACAGGGAAGCAATGAGCAGTTCTTC
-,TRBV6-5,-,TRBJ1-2,CASSFIGLSGDYGYTF,TGTGCCAGCAGTTTTATCGGACTCTCGGGGGACTATGGCTACACCTTC
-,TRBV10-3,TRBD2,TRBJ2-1,CAIRTAWELAGEPILHEQFF,TGTGCCATCAGAACCGCGTGGGAGTTAGCGGGGGAACCCATCCTCCATGAGCAGTTCTTC
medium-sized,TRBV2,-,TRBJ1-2,CASSVSSVYGYTF,TGTGCCAGCAGTGTATCCTCTGTCTATGGCTACACCTTC
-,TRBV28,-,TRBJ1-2,CASSLDRVIYGYTF,TGTGCCAGCAGCTTAGACAGAGTCATCTATGGCTACACCTTC
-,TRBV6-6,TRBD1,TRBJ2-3,CASSLQGATDTQYF,TGTGCCAGCAGCTTACAGGGGGCCACAGATACGCAGTATTTT
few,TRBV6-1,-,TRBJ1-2,CASSEPTLGVDGYTF,TGTGCCAGCAGTGAACCGACGCTCGGGGTCGATGGCTACACCTTC
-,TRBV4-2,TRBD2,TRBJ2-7,CASSQDYLATSGSYEQYF,TGTGCCAGCAGCCAAGATTATTTGGCCACTAGCGGGAGTTACGAGCAGTACTTC
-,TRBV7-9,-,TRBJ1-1,CASSLPVNTEAFF,TGTGCCAGCAGCCTGCCTGTGAACACTGAAGCTTTCTTT
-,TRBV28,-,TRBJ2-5,CASSLDQETQYF,TGTGCCAGCAGTTTGGACCAAGAGACCCAGTACTTC
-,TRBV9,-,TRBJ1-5,CASSVEGGGPSQPQHF,TGTGCCAGCAGCGTTGAGGGGGGGGGCCCATCCCAGCCCCAGCATTTT
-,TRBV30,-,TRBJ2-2,CAWDSAGELFF,TGTGCCTGGGATTCCGCCGGGGAGCTGTTTTTT
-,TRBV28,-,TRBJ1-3,CASSLVTWAAARNTIYF,TGTGCCAGCAGTTTAGTAACATGGGCAGCCGCTAGAAACACCATATATTTT
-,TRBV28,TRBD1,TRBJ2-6,CASSSGQTGANVLTF,TGTGCCAGCAGTTCGGGACAGACTGGGGCCAACGTCCTGACTTTC
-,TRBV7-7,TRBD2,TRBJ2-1,CASSVEGWRESYNEQFF,TGTGCTAGCAGCGTAGAAGGATGGCGGGAGTCCTACAATGAGCAGTTCTTC
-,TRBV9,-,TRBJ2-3,CASSVRDTGNTQYF,TGTGCCAGCAGTGTCCGGGACACCGGGAATACGCAGTATTTT
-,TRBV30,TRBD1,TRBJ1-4,CAWSRQGANEKLFF,TGTGCCTGGAGCCGACAGGGGGCTAATGAAAAACTGTTTTTT
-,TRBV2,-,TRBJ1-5,CASSESEGEYQPQHF,TGTGCCAGCAGTGAGTCGGAGGGGGAATATCAGCCCCAGCATTTT
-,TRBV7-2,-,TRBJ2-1,CASTFRRRVGIDEQFF,TGTGCCAGCACCTTTAGACGGAGGGTCGGTATCGATGAGCAGTTCTTC
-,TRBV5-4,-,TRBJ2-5,CASSWDTEETQYF,TGTGCCAGCAGTTGGGACACTGAAGAGACCCAGTACTTC
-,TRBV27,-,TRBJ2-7,CASSLKSGYRVLSSYEQYF,TGTGCCAGCAGTTTAAAATCGGGATATCGGGTTTTAAGCTCCTACGAGCAGTACTTC
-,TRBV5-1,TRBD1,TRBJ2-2,CASSLRTGDTGELFF,TGCGCCAGCAGCTTGAGGACAGGAGACACCGGGGAGCTGTTTTTT
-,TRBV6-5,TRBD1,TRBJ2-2,CASRRQGADTGELFF,TGTGCCAGCAGACGACAGGGGGCTGACACCGGGGAGCTGTTTTTT
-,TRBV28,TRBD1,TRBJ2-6,CASTPRRGLLSGANVLTF,TGTGCCAGCACCCCCAGAAGGGGGCTCCTGTCTGGGGCCAACGTCCTGACTTTC
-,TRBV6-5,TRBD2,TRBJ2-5,CASSFTRGGSLKTQYF,TGTGCCAGCAGTTTCACTCGGGGGGGAAGTCTAAAGACCCAGTACTTC
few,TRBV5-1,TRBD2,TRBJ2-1,CASSPYRGGPSNEQFF,TGCGCCAGCAGCCCCTACCGGGGGGGCCCCTCCAATGAGCAGTTCTTC
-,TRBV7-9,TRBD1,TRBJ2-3,CASSQGQGGRGTDTQYF,TGTGCCAGCAGCCAGGGACAGGGCGGTAGGGGCACAGATACGCAGTATTTT
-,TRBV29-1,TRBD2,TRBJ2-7,CSVEVAGGGQYEQYF,TGCAGCGTTGAAGTTGCCGGCGGGGGGCAGTACGAGCAGTACTTC
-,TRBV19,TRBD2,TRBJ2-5,CASRTSGRSETQYF,TGTGCCAGTAGGACTAGCGGGAGATCAGAGACCCAGTACTTC
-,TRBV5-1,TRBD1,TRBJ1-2,CASAPIPGTEDGYTF,TGCGCCAGTGCCCCAATCCCCGGGACAGAGGATGGCTACACCTTC
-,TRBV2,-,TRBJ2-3,CASRKGGQASRDTQYF,TGTGCCAGCAGGAAGGGGGGTCAGGCCTCCAGGGATACGCAGTATTTT
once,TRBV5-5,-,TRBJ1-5,CASSPEQGYWEPQHF,TGTGCCAGCAGCCCGGAACAGGGTTACTGGGAGCCCCAGCATTTT
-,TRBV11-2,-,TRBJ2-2,CASSSHTGTGELFF,TGTGCCAGCAGCTCCCATACAGGGACCGGGGAGCTGTTTTTT
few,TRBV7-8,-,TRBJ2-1,CASTRTDNEQFF,TGTGCCAGCACCCGGACAGACAATGAGCAGTTCTTC
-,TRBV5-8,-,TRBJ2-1,CASRLRGVVYNEQFF,TGTGCCAGCAGACTACGGGGCGTCGTTTACAATGAGCAGTTCTTC
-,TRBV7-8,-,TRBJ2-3,CASWGIEGDTQYF,TGTGCCTCTTGGGGGATTGAGGGAGATACGCAGTATTTT
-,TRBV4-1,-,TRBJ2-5,CASSQDQSRETQYF,TGCGCCAGCAGCCAAGATCAAAGCCGGGAGACCCAGTACTTC
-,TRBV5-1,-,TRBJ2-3,CASSLNLLDTQYF,TGCGCCAGCAGCTTAAATTTGTTAGATACGCAGTATTTT
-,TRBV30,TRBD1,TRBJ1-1,CAWTTGGTTEAFF,TGTGCCTGGACTACAGGGGGCACCACTGAAGCTTTCTTT
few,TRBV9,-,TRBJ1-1,CASSVDESRGTEAFF,TGTGCCAGCAGCGTAGATGAGAGCCGAGGAACTGAAGCTTTCTTT
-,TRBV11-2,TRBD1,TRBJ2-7,CASSTWDRAYEQYF,TGTGCCAGCAGCACCTGGGACAGGGCCTACGAGCAGTACTTC
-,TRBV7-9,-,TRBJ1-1,CASSLYENTEAFF,TGTGCCAGCAGCCTGTATGAGAACACTGAAGCTTTCTTT
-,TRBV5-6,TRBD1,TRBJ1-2,CASSPDRGREGYTF,TGTGCCAGCAGCCCTGACAGGGGGCGTGAAGGCTACACCTTC
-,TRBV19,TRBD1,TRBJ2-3,CASRKGQADTQYF,TGTGCCAGTAGAAAAGGACAGGCAGATACGCAGTATTTT
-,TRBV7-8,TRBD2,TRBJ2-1,CASSLGTSGTYNEQFF,TGTGCCAGCAGCTTGGGGACTAGCGGGACCTACAATGAGCAGTTCTTC
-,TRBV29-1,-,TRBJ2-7,CSAALVGEQYF,TGCAGCGCGGCACTAGTCGGCGAGCAGTACTTC
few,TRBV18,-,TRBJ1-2,CASSRGTTNYGYTF,TGTGCCAGCTCACGGGGGACGACTAACTATGGCTACACCTTC
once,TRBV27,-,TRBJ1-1,CASSPWTVNTEAFF,TGTGCCAGCAGTCCTTGGACTGTGAACACTGAAGCTTTCTTT
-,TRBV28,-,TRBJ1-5,CASSARGSNQPQHF,TGTGCCAGCAGTGCCAGGGGTAGCAATCAGCCCCAGCATTTT
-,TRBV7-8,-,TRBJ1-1,CASMRRGGTAEAFF,TGTGCCAGCATGAGGAGAGGGGGTACGGCTGAAGCTTTCTTT
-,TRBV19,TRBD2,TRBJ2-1,CASSIGGLGNEQFF,TGTGCCAGTAGTATAGGAGGACTAGGGAATGAGCAGTTCTTC
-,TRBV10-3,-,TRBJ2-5,CALLREAQYF,TGTGCCTTATTAAGAGAGGCCCAGTACTTC
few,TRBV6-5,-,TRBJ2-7,CASSYYGVGVTFEQYF,TGTGCCAGCAGTTACTACGGGGTTGGGGTTACATTCGAGCAGTACTTC
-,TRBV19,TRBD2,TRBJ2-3,CASLGLADRGTDTQYF,TGTGCCAGCTTGGGACTAGCGGACCGGGGTACAGATACGCAGTATTTT
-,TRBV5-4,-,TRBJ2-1,CASSPGAGEGEQFF,TGTGCCAGCAGCCCCGGGGCCGGAGAGGGTGAGCAGTTCTTC
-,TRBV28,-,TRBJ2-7,CASSPGGARNEQYF,TGTGCCAGCAGCCCTGGGGGGGCGCGAAACGAGCAGTACTTC
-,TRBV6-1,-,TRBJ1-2,CASSEAVNRVAYGYTF,TGTGCCAGCAGTGAAGCGGTAAACAGGGTGGCCTATGGCTACACCTTC
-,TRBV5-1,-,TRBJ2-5,CASSWGLKEAQYF,TGCGCCAGCAGCTGGGGACTTAAAGAGGCCCAGTACTTC
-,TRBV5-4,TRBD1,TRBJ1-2,CASSPEGRQGRGYTF,TGTGCCAGCAGCCCTGAGGGTAGACAGGGGAGAGGCTACACCTTC
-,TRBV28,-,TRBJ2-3,CASSYPSRGERTDTQYF,TGTGCCAGCAGTTACCCCTCCAGGGGGGAGCGCACAGATACGCAGTATTTT